These T cell receptor beta chains were read from a single sample in a study of T cells in Graves' hyperthyroidism and ophthalmopathy. Using its own MiXCR run on the multiplex PCR reads, TCRdb lists one record per CDR3 protein. The sample yields around 200,000 distinct CDR3 sequences, around 20% seen once. The sample comprised blood. These receptors were obtained from a middle-aged man with Graves' hyperthyroidism. Each CDR3 is given with its conserved first and last residue. The order of the fields is V gene, clone size, D gene, J gene, CDR3 protein, CDR3 DNA. A D gene is named only where the DNA matches it firmly. For some rows the clone size is stated as once, few or many, or as a class when expanded; others skip it.

TRBV6-4	few	-	TRBJ1-6	CASIKGHHPESYNSPLHF	TGTGCCAGCATTAAAGGACACCATCCCGAGTCCTATAATTCACCCCTCCACTTT
TRBV2	many	TRBD1	TRBJ2-3	CASTLTRTGGADTQYF	TGTGCCAGCACCCTCACAAGGACAGGGGGCGCAGATACGCAGTATTTT
TRBV20-1	many	-	TRBJ1-1	CSARDPAGDDTEAFF	TGCAGTGCTAGAGATCCGGCCGGGGATGACACTGAAGCTTTCTTT
TRBV5-1	many	-	TRBJ1-6	CASSVTGSYNSPLHF	TGCGCCAGCAGCGTGACAGGCTCCTATAATTCACCCCTCCACTTT
TRBV28	-	-	TRBJ1-5	CASKPRLPLPQHF	TGTGCCAGCAAGCCCAGGCTCCCCCTTCCCCAGCATTTT
TRBV2	many	-	TRBJ1-4	CASDAGGGSYEKLFF	TGTGCCAGCGACGCCGGCGGGGGGTCTTATGAAAAACTGTTTTTT
TRBV19	-	-	TRBJ1-1	CASSMWQRNTEAFF	TGTGCCAGTAGTATGTGGCAGAGGAACACTGAAGCTTTCTTT
TRBV20-1	many	-	TRBJ2-7	CSASDPRRAREQYF	TGCAGTGCTAGCGACCCCCGGAGGGCGCGGGAGCAGTACTTC
TRBV28	many	-	TRBJ1-3	CASSLLGGNTIYF	TGTGCCAGCAGTTTATTAGGGGGAAACACCATATATTTT
TRBV5-6	-	-	TRBJ2-3	CASSLPGIDRRTDTQYF	TGTGCCAGCAGCTTACCCGGAATAGACAGGAGGACCGATACGCAGTATTTT
TRBV7-6	many	-	TRBJ2-3	CASSLEGGGSADTQYF	TGTGCCAGCAGCTTAGAGGGCGGGGGCAGCGCAGATACGCAGTATTTT
TRBV7-3	-	TRBD2	TRBJ2-3	CASSLNRELAGGQDTQYF	TGTGCCAGCAGCCTAAACCGCGAACTAGCGGGGGGGCAAGATACGCAGTATTTT
TRBV5-1	many	-	TRBJ1-6	CASSLEWDGDNSPLHF	TGCGCCAGCAGCTTGGAATGGGACGGGGATAATTCACCCCTCCACTTT
TRBV6-5	-	-	TRBJ1-2	CASSYSSPAGGAGGYTF	TGTGCCAGCAGTTACTCATCGCCCGCGGGGGGGGCTGGAGGCTACACCTTC
TRBV5-6	many	-	TRBJ2-3	CASSQTHRGTDTQYF	TGTGCCAGCAGCCAGACCCATCGGGGGACAGATACGCAGTATTTT
TRBV7-3	-	TRBD2	TRBJ2-7	CASSLYTSGRGYEQYF	TGTGCCAGCAGCTTATACACTAGCGGGAGAGGGTACGAGCAGTACTTC
TRBV5-1	many	-	TRBJ2-1	CASSQGSEQFF	TGCGCCAGCAGCCAGGGTTCTGAGCAGTTCTTC
TRBV12-3/TRBV12-4	many	-	TRBJ2-5	CASSPTQGGAQYF	TGTGCCAGCAGCCCCACCCAGGGTGGGGCCCAGTACTTC
TRBV6-1	few	-	TRBJ1-6	CASIGGADSPLHF	TGTGCCAGCATAGGGGGTGCAGATTCACCCCTCCACTTT
TRBV28	many	-	TRBJ1-2	CASSLQASGYGYTF	TGTGCCAGCAGTCTACAGGCTTCGGGCTATGGCTACACCTTC
TRBV27	many	TRBD1	TRBJ1-1	CASSLTQGDTEAFF	TGTGCCAGCAGTTTAACCCAGGGGGACACTGAAGCTTTCTTT
TRBV10-3	-	-	TRBJ1-2	CAISEFTGNYGYTF	TGTGCCATCAGTGAGTTCACGGGCAACTATGGCTACACCTTC
TRBV7-9	-	TRBD1	TRBJ2-7	CASSAAGTGVYEQYF	TGTGCCAGCAGCGCAGCCGGGACAGGGGTCTACGAGCAGTACTTC
TRBV27	many	-	TRBJ1-2	CASSLSWGDGYTF	TGTGCCAGCAGTTTAAGTTGGGGGGATGGCTACACCTTC
TRBV20-1	many	-	TRBJ1-5	CSGLGEGGQPQHF	TGCAGTGGGCTAGGGGAGGGGGGTCAGCCCCAGCATTTT
TRBV2	-	-	TRBJ1-2	CASSGAGARANYGYTF	TGTGCCAGCAGTGGGGCAGGGGCGAGAGCTAACTATGGCTACACCTTC
TRBV27	-	TRBD1	TRBJ1-2	CASSLSGTGRYSYTF	TGTGCCAGCAGTTTATCGGGGACAGGCCGTTATAGCTATACCTTC
TRBV5-1	-	TRBD1	TRBJ2-7	CASSSGTVTYEQYF	TGCGCCAGCAGCTCCGGGACAGTTACCTACGAGCAGTACTTC
TRBV11-3	-	TRBD1	TRBJ2-3	CASSREPPGGADTQYF	TGTGCCAGCAGCCGCGAACCCCCAGGGGGCGCAGATACGCAGTATTTT
TRBV19	few	-	TRBJ1-5	CASSTGQYSNQPQHF	TGTGCCAGTAGTACCGGACAATATAGCAATCAGCCCCAGCATTTT
TRBV10-3	-	-	TRBJ2-6	CAISELASGANVLTF	TGTGCCATCAGTGAGTTAGCCTCTGGGGCCAACGTCCTGACTTTC
TRBV2	many	-	TRBJ2-5	CASVRLRVTQYF	TGTGCCAGCGTCAGGCTTAGGGTGACCCAGTACTTC
TRBV18	-	-	TRBJ1-1	CASSPPTGFAEAFF	TGTGCCAGCTCACCACCTACAGGGTTCGCTGAAGCTTTCTTT
TRBV24-1	few	-	TRBJ1-6	CATSDSLNSPLHF	TGTGCCACCAGTGATTCCCTGAATTCACCCCTCCACTTT
TRBV24-1	few	TRBD2	TRBJ2-3	CATSEPTSGATDTQYF	TGTGCCACCAGTGAGCCGACTAGCGGGGCCACAGATACGCAGTATTTT
TRBV15	many	-	TRBJ1-5	CATAYQGNGNQPQHF	TGTGCCACCGCCTATCAGGGGAACGGCAATCAGCCCCAGCATTTT
TRBV20-1	many	-	TRBJ2-3	CSASDITTDTQYF	TGCAGTGCTAGTGACATCACCACAGATACGCAGTATTTT
TRBV15	many	TRBD1	TRBJ1-2	CATSRADRGQDYGYTF	TGTGCCACCAGCAGAGCTGACAGGGGGCAAGACTATGGCTACACCTTC
TRBV20-1	many	TRBD2	TRBJ2-3	CSADGSGGFGRTQYF	TGCAGTGCTGACGGGAGCGGGGGGTTTGGTCGGACGCAGTATTTT
TRBV28	many	TRBD1	TRBJ2-7	CASSLFRTGSSYEQYF	TGTGCCAGCAGTTTATTCCGGACAGGGAGCTCCTACGAGCAGTACTTC
TRBV6-1	-	TRBD1	TRBJ2-3	CASGPGQGTDTQYF	TGTGCCAGCGGACCGGGACAGGGCACAGATACGCAGTATTTT
TRBV20-1	-	-	TRBJ2-5	CSAWGQETQYF	TGCAGTGCTTGGGGACAAGAGACCCAGTACTTC
TRBV30	many	-	TRBJ1-1	CAWNRNTEAFF	TGTGCCTGGAACAGGAACACTGAAGCTTTCTTT
TRBV20-1	many	-	TRBJ2-1	CSARDFIDSYNEQFF	TGCAGTGCTAGAGATTTCATCGACTCCTACAATGAGCAGTTCTTC
TRBV18	many	TRBD1	TRBJ1-6	CASSPRRDSMNSPLHF	TGTGCCAGCTCACCGAGGCGGGACAGCATGAATTCACCCCTCCACTTT
TRBV20-1	many	TRBD1	TRBJ2-7	CSANPAPGQGAHEQYF	TGCAGTGCTAACCCTGCGCCGGGACAGGGGGCCCACGAGCAGTACTTC
TRBV5-1	many	TRBD2	TRBJ2-4	CASSSSGGNIQYF	TGCGCCAGCAGTTCGAGCGGGGGTAACATTCAGTACTTC
TRBV15	many	TRBD2	TRBJ2-7	CATSRSGGANFYEQYF	TGTGCCACCAGCCGGAGCGGGGGGGCGAACTTCTACGAGCAGTACTTC
TRBV5-4	few	-	TRBJ1-1	CASSSRTGTALNTEAFF	TGTGCCAGCAGCTCGAGAACCGGGACTGCTTTGAACACTGAAGCTTTCTTT
TRBV2	many	TRBD1	TRBJ2-7	CASNTGDYEQYF	TGTGCCAGCAATACAGGGGACTACGAGCAGTACTTC
TRBV20-1	-	TRBD1	TRBJ1-4	CSARGGQGAFEKLFF	TGCAGTGCTAGAGGGGGACAGGGGGCGTTTGAAAAACTGTTTTTT
TRBV20-1	many	-	TRBJ1-1	CSAPRSPNTEAFF	TGCAGTGCCCCACGAAGTCCGAACACTGAAGCTTTCTTT
TRBV7-2	many	TRBD2	TRBJ2-3	CASTYGLAGDTQYF	TGTGCCAGCACCTACGGACTAGCGGGGGATACGCAGTATTTT
TRBV7-2	-	TRBD2	TRBJ2-7	CASSLRTGSSGGDYEQYF	TGTGCCAGCAGCTTAAGGACGGGTTCTAGCGGGGGGGATTACGAGCAGTACTTC
TRBV7-2	many	TRBD1	TRBJ2-7	CASGLDRVAEQYF	TGTGCCAGCGGATTGGACAGGGTAGCAGAGCAGTACTTC
TRBV20-1	many	-	TRBJ2-6	CSARDLGTGANVLTF	TGCAGTGCTAGAGATCTAGGGACTGGGGCCAACGTCCTGACTTTC
TRBV7-2	many	-	TRBJ2-7	CASSLYLPPSNYEQYF	TGTGCCAGCAGCTTATATCTCCCCCCTAGCAACTACGAGCAGTACTTC